Listed below are T cell receptor beta chains from one sample, sequenced in a study of post-analysis software for immune sequencing data. TCRdb re-derived calls from the PCR reads in MiXCR, one entry per CDR3 protein. The table shows about 430,000 distinct CDR3 sequences, with about 39% occurring only once. The sequenced sample was blood. These receptor sequences come from a girl aged 2 to 10 with multiple sclerosis. Both conserved end residues are part of each CDR3.

V gene	J gene	CDR3 protein
TRBV27	TRBJ1-5	CASSLLFRSNQPQHF
TRBV11-2	TRBJ2-5	CASSPMGHQTQYF
TRBV5-5	TRBJ2-3	CASSFIPGLFTDTQYF
TRBV5-1	TRBJ2-5	CASSLGVAALTSGETQYF
TRBV7-3	TRBJ2-1	CASSPIGGPGNEQFF
TRBV20-1	TRBJ1-6	CSGGSRGINSPLHF
TRBV6-6	TRBJ2-3	CASTLQGGADTQYF
TRBV11-2	TRBJ2-3	CASSLVSVDTQYF
TRBV29-1	TRBJ1-1	CSVAKILNTEAFF
TRBV4-1	NA	CASSQGWAGHEQYF
TRBV29-1	TRBJ2-1	CSVTWTGMWNEQFF
TRBV27	TRBJ1-2	CASREDGPYGYTF
TRBV12-3/TRBV12-4	TRBJ2-1	CASSFVGGGLGKQFF
TRBV20-1	TRBJ2-1	CSARVSGTYYNEQFF
TRBV2	TRBJ2-7	CASRRTGTLVYEQYF
TRBV4-2	TRBJ1-5	CASSQVGPLGNQPQHF
TRBV11-2	TRBJ2-3	CASSLDRDSDTQYF
TRBV29-1	TRBJ2-1	CSVSMGDEQFF
TRBV2	TRBJ2-1	CASTKGQGVSNEQFF
TRBV29-1	TRBJ2-3	CSARMHQLYF
TRBV7-8	TRBJ2-7	CASSWYRVHEQYF
TRBV12-3/TRBV12-4	TRBJ2-3	CASTPRQTDTQYF
TRBV9	TRBJ1-5	CASSQTGLYQPQHF
TRBV6-6	TRBJ1-1	CASSLHRSIEAFF
TRBV29-1	TRBJ1-2	CSVPPYRIGYTF
TRBV5-1	TRBJ2-1	CASKRTGARGDEQFF
TRBV25-1	TRBJ2-3	CASSAGTGYTQYF
TRBV28	TRBJ2-6	CASSLAPRTANVLTF
TRBV7-2	TRBJ2-1	CASSSQSGWMSGYNEQFF
TRBV20-1	TRBJ2-7	CSARTAGTGYEQYF
TRBV28	TRBJ2-7	CASSRRGWASGRPEQYF
TRBV12-3/TRBV12-4	TRBJ2-7	CASSPGRGHPYEQYF
TRBV5-5	TRBJ1-2	CASSFEHNRRINYGYTF
TRBV24-1	TRBJ2-5	CATSEALQGEQETQYF
TRBV6-2/TRBV6-3	TRBJ2-1	CASSRPQPRGGHEQFF
TRBV4-2	TRBJ1-4	CASSQTGGDEKLFF
TRBV29-1	TRBJ2-7	CSVLAQGSSYEQYF
TRBV20-1	TRBJ1-2	CSARAQWDLLPYGYTF
TRBV27	TRBJ2-7	CASSFAGYEQYF
TRBV10-1	TRBJ2-3	CASSAQAVGADTQYF
TRBV9	TRBJ2-1	CASSPQGPYNEQFF
TRBV6-1	TRBJ1-5	CASKEGYQPQHF
TRBV2	TRBJ1-2	CTSSETGSENYGYTF
TRBV7-9	TRBJ1-5	CASSLGDGQPQHF
TRBV12-3/TRBV12-4	TRBJ2-1	CASSLMALIGIRYEQFF